Reported below is one T cell receptor (beta chain). What it binds is not known. Here immunoSEQ multiplex PCR was the method, and the copy in TCRdb shows in-frame clones only, minus some. This table has tens of thousands of clones, roughly 95% appearing once. This sample was taken from a study of cytomegalovirus exposure and HLA in healthy donors. Study findings and constraints: 150 to 200 TCR beta chains were listed as cytomegalovirus-associated.

This CDR3 region has 15 residues. Germline loops: CDR1 MNHEY, CDR2 SVGAGI. Trimming at V came to 0 bases and at J to 2 bases, leaving 3 bases not matched to a gene. This chain uses TRBV6-5 with TRBJ2-7, with 8 positions matching TRBD2. The sequencing sample was made of PBMCs. This receptor was taken from a man between 18 and 29 years old in good health and CMV-seronegative. The CDR3 coding sequence is TGTGCCAGCAGTTACTCGGTAGCGGGAACCTACGAGCAGTACTTC. This codes for CASSYSVAGTYEQYF.